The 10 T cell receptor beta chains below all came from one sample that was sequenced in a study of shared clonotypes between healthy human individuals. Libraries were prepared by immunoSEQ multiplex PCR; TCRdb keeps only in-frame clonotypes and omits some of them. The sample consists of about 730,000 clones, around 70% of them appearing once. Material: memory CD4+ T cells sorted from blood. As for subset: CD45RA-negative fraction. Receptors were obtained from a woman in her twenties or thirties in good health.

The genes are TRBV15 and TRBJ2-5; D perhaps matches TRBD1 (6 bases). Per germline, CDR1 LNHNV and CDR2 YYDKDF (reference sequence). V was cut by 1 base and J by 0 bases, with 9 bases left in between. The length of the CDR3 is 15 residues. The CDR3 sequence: CATSRVQGHQETQYF. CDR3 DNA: TGTGCCACCAGCAGAGTACAGGGCCACCAAGAGACCCAGTACTTC.

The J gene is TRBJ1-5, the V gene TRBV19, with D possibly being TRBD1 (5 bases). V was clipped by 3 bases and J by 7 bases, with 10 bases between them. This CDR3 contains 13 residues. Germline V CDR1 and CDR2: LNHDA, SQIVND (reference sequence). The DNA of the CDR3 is TGTGCCAGTAGTATTGGGGGTATACAGCCCCAGCATTTT. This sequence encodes CASSIGGIQPQHF.

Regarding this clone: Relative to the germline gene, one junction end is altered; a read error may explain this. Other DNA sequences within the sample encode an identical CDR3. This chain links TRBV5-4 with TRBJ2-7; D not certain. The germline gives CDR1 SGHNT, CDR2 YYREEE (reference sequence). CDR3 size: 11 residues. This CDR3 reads CASSLGYEQYF. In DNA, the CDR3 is TGTGCCAGCAGTTTGGGCTACGAGCAGTACTTC. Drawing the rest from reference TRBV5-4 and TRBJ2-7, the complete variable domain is ETGVTQSPTHLIKTRGQQVTLRCSSQSGHNTVSWYQQALGQGPQFIFQYYREEENGRGNFPPRFSGLQFPNYSSELNVNALELDDSALYLCASSLGYEQYFGPGTRLTVT.

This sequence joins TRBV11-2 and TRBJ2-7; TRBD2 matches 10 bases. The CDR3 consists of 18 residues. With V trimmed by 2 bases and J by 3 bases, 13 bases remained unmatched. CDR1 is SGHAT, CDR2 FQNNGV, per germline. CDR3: CASSLFFLAGEGVYEQYF. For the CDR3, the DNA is TGTGCCAGCAGCTTATTTTTCCTAGCGGGGGAGGGTGTCTACGAGCAGTACTTC.

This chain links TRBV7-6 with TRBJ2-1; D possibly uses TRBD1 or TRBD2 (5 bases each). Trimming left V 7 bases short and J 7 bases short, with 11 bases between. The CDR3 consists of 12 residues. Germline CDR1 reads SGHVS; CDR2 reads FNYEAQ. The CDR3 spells CASTRDGNEQFF. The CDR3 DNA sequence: TGTGCCAGCACCCGGGACGGTAATGAGCAGTTCTTC.

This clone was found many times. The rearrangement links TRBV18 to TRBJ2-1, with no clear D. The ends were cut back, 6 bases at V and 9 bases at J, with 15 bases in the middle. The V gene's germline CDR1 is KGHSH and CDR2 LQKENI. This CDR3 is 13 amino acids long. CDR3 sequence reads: CASSPQNGAEQFF. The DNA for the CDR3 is TGTGCCAGCTCCCCTCAGAACGGTGCTGAGCAGTTCTTC.

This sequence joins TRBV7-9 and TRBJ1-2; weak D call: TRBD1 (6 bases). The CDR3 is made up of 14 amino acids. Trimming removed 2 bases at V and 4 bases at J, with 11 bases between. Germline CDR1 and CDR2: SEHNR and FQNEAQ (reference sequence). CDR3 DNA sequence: TGTGCCAGCAGCTTAACGCAGGGGTCCTATGGCTACACCTTC. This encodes CASSLTQGSYGYTF.

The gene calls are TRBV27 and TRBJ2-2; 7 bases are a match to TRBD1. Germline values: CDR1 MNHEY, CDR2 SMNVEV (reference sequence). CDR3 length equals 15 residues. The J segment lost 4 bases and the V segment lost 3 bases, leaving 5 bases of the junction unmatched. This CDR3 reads CASSFRGQITGELFF. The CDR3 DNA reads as TGTGCCAGCAGTTTTAGGGGACAGATCACCGGGGAGCTGTTTTTT.

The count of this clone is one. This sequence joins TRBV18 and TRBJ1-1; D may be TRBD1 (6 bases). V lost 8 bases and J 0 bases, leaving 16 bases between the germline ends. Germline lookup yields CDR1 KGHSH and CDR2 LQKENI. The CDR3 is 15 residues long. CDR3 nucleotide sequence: TGTGCCAGCCAGATGACAGGAGTTATGAACACTGAAGCTTTCTTT. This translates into CASQMTGVMNTEAFF.

As DNA, the CDR3 is TGTGCCAGCAGATGGGACAGGAGCACTGAAGCTTTCTTT. Protein: CASRWDRSTEAFF. The rearrangement uses TRBV6-6 and TRBJ1-1; 8 bases are shared with TRBD1. This CDR3 has 13 amino acids. Per germline, CDR1 MNHNY and CDR2 SVGAGI (reference sequence). With V trimmed by 6 bases and J by 4 bases, 4 bases remained unmatched.